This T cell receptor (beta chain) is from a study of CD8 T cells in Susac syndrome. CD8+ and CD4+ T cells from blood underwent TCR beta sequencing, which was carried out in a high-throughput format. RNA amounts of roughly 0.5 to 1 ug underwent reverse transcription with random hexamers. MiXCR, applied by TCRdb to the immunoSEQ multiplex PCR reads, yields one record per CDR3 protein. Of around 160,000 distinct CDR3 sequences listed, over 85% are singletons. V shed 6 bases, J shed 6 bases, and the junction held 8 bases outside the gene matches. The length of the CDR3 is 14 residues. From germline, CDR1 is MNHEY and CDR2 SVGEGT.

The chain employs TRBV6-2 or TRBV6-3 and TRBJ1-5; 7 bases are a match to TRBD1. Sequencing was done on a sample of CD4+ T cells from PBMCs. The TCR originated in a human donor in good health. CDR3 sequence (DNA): TGTGCCAGCAGCCCTGGGACAGTCGGTCAGCCCCAGCATTTT. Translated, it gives CASSPGTVGQPQHF.